Listed below are T cell receptor beta chains from one sample, sequenced in a study of OX40 agonist ivuxolimab in advanced cancers. Data came from immunoSEQ multiplex PCR; TCRdb stores just in-frame clones and leaves some out. This table holds 35,000 to 45,000 clones, roughly 69% found once. Material: CD4+ or CD8+ T cells sorted from blood, obtained in a trial of the OX40 agonist ivuxolimab. The receptors stem from an adult with an advanced solid tumor such as melanoma, head and neck, liver or kidney cancer. The CDR3 runs from the conserved cysteine through the conserved F or W.

V: TRBV6-6; J: TRBJ1-5; CDR3: CASSYYRGNQPQHF
V: TRBV7-3; J: TRBJ2-7; CDR3: CASSLASGGTSSYEQYF
V: TRBV10-2; J: TRBJ1-1; CDR3: CASSVGDRSRTEAFF
V: TRBV6-5; J: TRBJ2-2; CDR3: CASSTYRANTGELFF
V: TRBV2; J: TRBJ1-1; CDR3: CASSERPANEAFF
V: TRBV6-1; J: TRBJ2-1; CDR3: CASSEPGNEQFF
V: TRBV25-1; J: TRBJ1-1; CDR3: CASSAIRGENTEAFF
V: TRBV4-2; J: TRBJ1-2; CDR3: CASSQDQGVGGYTF
V: TRBV7-2; J: TRBJ1-2; CDR3: CASRSVGGDYGYTF
V: TRBV11-2; J: TRBJ2-1; CDR3: CASSLGRGAYNEQFF
V: TRBV5-4; J: TRBJ1-4; CDR3: CASSLQEVGGEKLFF
V: TRBV7-9; J: TRBJ1-6; CDR3: CASSLGQTGGNSPLHF
V: TRBV7-3; J: TRBJ2-1; CDR3: CASSPPGRGDRANEQFF
V: TRBV6-6; J: TRBJ1-2; CDR3: CASSRGEGYGYTF
V: TRBV5-1; J: TRBJ2-3; CDR3: CASSLQGVGTDTQYF
V: TRBV11-2; J: TRBJ1-2; CDR3: CASSLGTREGYTF
V: TRBV5-1; J: TRBJ2-7; CDR3: CASSTAYEQYF
V: TRBV18; J: TRBJ1-5; CDR3: CASSPREGQGNQPQHF
V: TRBV2; J: TRBJ1-5; CDR3: CASSRELEPQHF
V: TRBV20-1; J: TRBJ1-2; CDR3: CSVSEGYTF